These 8 T cell receptor beta chains were all obtained from the same sample, sequenced in a study of shared clonotypes between healthy human individuals. TCRdb keeps only in-frame clones here, not all; method: immunoSEQ multiplex PCR. The sample carries hundreds of thousands of clones, around 67% recorded once. Sequences were obtained from memory CD4+ T cells sorted from blood. Subset: CD45RA-negative fraction. These receptors all stem from a woman aged 25 to 45 in good health.

The chain carries TRBV19 and TRBJ2-1; TRBD1 matches 10 bases. Germline CDR1 reads LNHDA; CDR2 reads SQIVND (reference sequence). This CDR3 has 16 amino acids. V trimming: 1 base; J trimming: 9 bases; junction bases outside the gene matches: 9. The CDR3 is CASSIAPGTGVSEQFF. Written as DNA, the CDR3 is TGTGCCAGTAGTATAGCCCCCGGGACAGGGGTGAGTGAGCAGTTCTTC.

The chain combines TRBV5-1 with TRBJ2-3; D remains ambiguous. The V end lost 4 bases, the J end lost 2 bases, and 14 bases lay between the germline ends. CDR1 is SGHRS and CDR2 is YFSETQ in the germline V gene. CDR3 length: 15 residues. The CDR3: CASSVGSLTTDTQYF. CDR3 sequence (DNA): TGCGCCAGCAGCGTTGGTAGCCTTACCACAGATACGCAGTATTTT.

The chain uses TRBV6-6 and TRBJ1-4; D uncertain. Germline loops: CDR1 MNHNY, CDR2 SVGAGI (reference sequence). This CDR3 contains 15 residues. The ends were cut back, 2 bases at V and 4 bases at J, with 11 bases in the middle. The CDR3 nucleotides read TGTGCCAGCAGTTACACACGGAGGGATAATGAAAAACTGTTTTTT. Protein sequence: CASSYTRRDNEKLFF.

The chain links TRBV2 to TRBJ2-1, with 7 bases identical to TRBD2. The CDR3 extends over 16 amino acids. Unmatched junction bases numbered 20, after V lost 8 bases and J lost 10 bases. The germline CDR1 and CDR2 sequences are SNHLY and FYNNEI. The CDR3: CASFLPGLASGREQFF. In DNA, the CDR3 is TGTGCCAGCTTCCTCCCGGGGCTAGCTAGCGGAAGGGAGCAGTTCTTC.

The chain uses TRBV9 and TRBJ2-3; D possibly corresponds to TRBD2 (6 bases). Germline lookup yields CDR1 SGDLS and CDR2 YYNGEE. V was pared by 1 base and J by 1 base, with 10 bases between. The CDR3 covers 15 residues. The CDR3 sequence: CASSVRDFGTDTQYF. CDR3 in DNA: TGTGCCAGCAGCGTACGGGACTTTGGCACAGATACGCAGTATTTT.

V gene TRBV10-2 combines with J gene TRBJ2-7; 9 nucleotides match TRBD2. The CDR3 covers 14 residues. Germline V gives CDR1 WSHSY, CDR2 SAAADI. Trimming removed 5 bases from V and 3 bases from J; junction bases left unmatched: 5. As DNA, the CDR3 is TGCGCCAGCAGTAGTTTTAGCGGGAGCTACGAGCAGTACTTC. Its protein is CASSSFSGSYEQYF.

The chain employs TRBV5-4 and TRBJ2-5, with D uncertain. This CDR3 comprises 13 residues. Germline values: CDR1 SGHNT, CDR2 YYREEE (reference sequence). Trimming cost V 7 bases and J 1 base, with 11 bases left between them. The CDR3 DNA is TGTGCCAGCCAGGACGTTATCCAAGAGACCCAGTACTTC. Its protein is CASQDVIQETQYF. Full variable domain (missing parts from reference TRBV5-4 and TRBJ2-5): ETGVTQSPTHLIKTRGQQVTLRCSSQSGHNTVSWYQQALGQGPQFIFQYYREEENGRGNFPPRFSGLQFPNYSSELNVNALELDDSALYLCASQDVIQETQYFGPGTRLLVL.

This chain links TRBV19 with TRBJ2-1; 7 nucleotides line up with TRBD1. V lost 5 bases, J lost 7 bases, and 8 bases stayed unmatched. This CDR3 is 14 amino acids long. Germline lookup yields CDR1 LNHDA and CDR2 SQIVND (reference sequence). The CDR3 loop reads CASSATGQRNEQFF. DNA of the CDR3: TGTGCCAGTAGTGCAACGGGACAGAGGAATGAGCAGTTCTTC.